The 21 T cell receptor beta chains given below trace back to one sample, sequenced in a study of CD8 T cells in ankylosing spondylitis (TCRdb year 2017). Beyond this particular receptor, the publication reports: Blood from ankylosing spondylitis patients appeared to be characterized by a TCR beta motif composed of several highly homologous amino acid variants.

The library was made by 5' RACE. Sequencing relied on an Illumina HiSeq 2500. TCRdb reprocessing: public reads trimmed at Q25 with fastp, clones called with MiXCR, in-frame beta chains kept. Every CDR3 protein is listed once, alongside the most common genes and DNA of its rows. The sample table contains approximately 540,000 distinct CDR3 sequences; only one count was recorded for roughly 13% of them. In total, the top ten clones hold under 7.5% of the sample. What these receptors recognize is not known. Material: blood, either unsorted or a sorted T cell fraction (not recorded which). Receptors originate from a male donor with ankylosing spondylitis.

This clonotype occurred a few times. This rearrangement joins TRBV27 to TRBJ1-2; no clear D gene. This CDR3 has 13 amino acids. Germline V lookup: CDR1 MNHEY, CDR2 SMNVEV (reference sequence). The V end was cut by 8 bases, the J end by 2 bases, with 12 bases between. In DNA, the CDR3 is TGTGCCAGCCGGTCTTCCGGCAACTATGGCTACACCTTC. Its translation is CASRSSGNYGYTF.

This clonotype was counted many times. V is TRBV7-2 and J is TRBJ1-5; D uncertain. The germline CDR1 and CDR2 sequences are SGHTA and FQGNSA. The germline V and J ends were trimmed by 5 bases and 0 bases, with 11 bases remaining between them. The CDR3 runs 15 residues. The CDR3 sequence: CASSPLGYSNQPQHF. CDR3 sequence (DNA): TGTGCCAGCAGCCCTTTAGGGTATAGCAATCAGCCCCAGCATTTT. Full variable domain (outside the CDR3, taken from reference TRBV7-2 and TRBJ1-5): GAGVSQSPSNKVTEKGKDVELRCDPISGHTALYWYRQSLGQGLEFLIYFQGNSAPDKSGLPSDRFSAERTGGSVSTLTIQRTQQEDSAVYLCASSPLGYSNQPQHFGDGTRLSIL.

This clonotype was seen ten or more times. The rearrangement links TRBV6-4 to TRBJ2-1, with TRBD2 identical over 8 bases. J gave up 0 bases and V 10 bases, and 5 bases lay outside the gene matches. This CDR3 is 14 amino acids long. Germline CDR1 and CDR2: MRHNA and SNTAGT. The CDR3 coding sequence is TGTGCCACCCAGCGGGAGCCCTCCTACAATGAGCAGTTCTTC. The encoded protein is CATQREPSYNEQFF.

This clonotype has at least ten counts. This chain joins TRBV7-9 and TRBJ2-1, with a tentative D call TRBD1 (5 bases). Trimming pared 5 bases from V and 15 bases from J, leaving 14 bases between. The V gene's germline CDR1 is SEHNR and CDR2 FQNEAQ (reference sequence). The CDR3 consists of 11 residues. CDR3 protein: CASSQGEVPFF. The CDR3 DNA reads as TGTGCCAGCAGCCAGGGCGAGGTTCCGTTCTTC.

This chain joins TRBV24-1 and TRBJ2-5; TRBD1 might be the D (6 bases). The CDR3 extends over 15 amino acids. Germline V gene sequence: CDR1 KGHDR, CDR2 SFDVKD. Trimming stripped 4 bases from V and 5 bases from J, with 16 bases between. The chain's CDR3 is CATSDPGTPGETQYF. In DNA form, the CDR3 reads TGTGCCACCAGTGACCCCGGGACACCGGGGGAGACCCAGTACTTC.

This clonotype showed up many times. This chain joins TRBV6-5 and TRBJ2-4, with a possible D match to TRBD2 (6 bases). V dropped 0 bases and J dropped 0 bases, with 12 bases sitting between them. The CDR3 runs to 17 residues. Per germline, CDR1 MNHEY and CDR2 SVGAGI. DNA of the CDR3: TGTGCCAGCAGTTACTCTAGACTAGACCTAGCCAAAAACATTCAGTACTTC. This gives the protein CASSYSRLDLAKNIQYF.

This clonotype was counted at least ten times. The rearrangement links TRBV20-1 to TRBJ2-1; D possibly corresponds to TRBD2 (6 bases). V lost 2 bases to trimming and J lost 5 bases, with 13 bases between them. The CDR3 consists of 14 residues. Germline V gene data show CDR1 as DFQATT and CDR2 as SNEGSKA (reference sequence). The CDR3 is CSARLGEANNEQFF. CDR3 sequence (DNA): TGCAGTGCTAGACTGGGGGAGGCTAACAATGAGCAGTTCTTC.

This chain joins TRBV5-1 and TRBJ2-2, with 10 bases aligning to TRBD1. Germline V gives CDR1 SGHRS, CDR2 YFSETQ. This CDR3 contains 16 residues. J lost 4 bases, V lost 3 bases, and 6 bases had no gene match. The CDR3 DNA sequence: TGCGCCAGCAGCTCCCCCGGGACAGGGGCCACCGGGGAGCTGTTTTTT. Translated, it gives CASSSPGTGATGELFF.

This clonotype was seen more than once but under ten times. The chain links TRBV20-1 to TRBJ2-1, with D perhaps matching TRBD1 (6 bases). This CDR3 has 13 residues. V was trimmed by 3 bases and J by 12 bases, leaving 18 bases between them. Looked up from germline, CDR1 is DFQATT and CDR2 is SNEGSKA (reference sequence). The CDR3 protein is CSASGTFAGGQFF. In DNA form, the CDR3 reads TGCAGTGCTAGTGGGACATTCGCTGGCGGGCAGTTCTTC.

This clonotype was observed a handful of times. The chain combines TRBV5-6 with TRBJ1-1; the D is unclear. The CDR3 is 14 amino acids. Germline V gene lookup returns CDR1 SGHDT and CDR2 YYEEEE. The ends were cut back, 0 bases at V and 7 bases at J, with 13 bases in the middle. The DNA for the CDR3 is TGTGCCAGCAGCTTGGAGCGGGGATCCAGTGAAGCTTTCTTT. Residues: CASSLERGSSEAFF.

This clonotype was picked up a small number of times. The chain combines TRBV29-1 with TRBJ2-5, with 8 bases identical to TRBD2. Losses at the gene ends were 4 bases for V and 5 bases for J; bases not matched to a gene: 6. The CDR3 loop spans 13 amino acids. CDR1 is SQVTM, CDR2 ANQGSEA, per germline. CDR3 nucleotide sequence: TGCAGCGTTGGACGGGAGGGGCGGGAGACCCAGTACTTC. Its translation: CSVGREGRETQYF.

The chain employs TRBV15 and TRBJ2-1; D remains unclear. Germline V lookup: CDR1 LNHNV, CDR2 YYDKDF (reference sequence). The CDR3 is made up of 13 amino acids. The V gene lost 3 bases and the J gene lost 5 bases, with 8 bases spanning the gap. The CDR3 reads CATSSGRNNEQFF. The CDR3, as DNA: TGTGCCACCAGCAGTGGTAGAAACAATGAGCAGTTCTTC. Looking up the rest from reference TRBV15 and TRBJ2-1 gives the full variable domain: DAMVIQNPRYQVTQFGKPVTLSCSQTLNHNVMYWYQQKSSQAPKLLFHYYDKDFNNEADTPDNFQSRRPNTSFCFLDIRSPGLGDTAMYLCATSSGRNNEQFFGPGTRLTVL.

This clonotype has just a few counts. V and J are TRBV27 and TRBJ2-7, with a weak D call TRBD1 (6 bases). CDR1 and CDR2 from the germline V gene are MNHEY and SMNVEV (reference sequence). The CDR3 contains 14 residues. Trimming shortened V by 9 bases and J by 2 bases, and 17 bases separated the two germline ends. The CDR3 DNA reads TGTGCCAGTCGATTGACAGGCCCCACCTACGAGCAGTACTTC. Its translation is CASRLTGPTYEQYF.

This chain uses TRBV19 with TRBJ2-2; D call uncertain. Germline loops: CDR1 LNHDA, CDR2 SQIVND (reference sequence). Trimming left V 6 bases short and J 6 bases short, with 14 bases between. CDR3 length equals 14 residues. CDR3 nucleotide sequence: TGTGCCAGTAGCCCCTCCTGGGCGTCCGGGGAGCTGTTTTTT. Residues: CASSPSWASGELFF.

The table lists this clonotype with a few counts. The CDR3 DNA follows: TGTGCCATCGGGGGACTAAGCACCGGGGAGCTGTTTTTT. The encoded protein is CAIGGLSTGELFF. The chain uses TRBV10-3 and TRBJ2-2, with 7 bases fitting TRBD2. The CDR3 sequence is 13 residues long. With 8 bases clipped from V and 4 bases from J, the junction kept 4 bases outside the gene matches. Germline V gene data show CDR1 as ENHRY and CDR2 as SYGVKD.

This clonotype was counted a few times. The gene calls are TRBV24-1 and TRBJ1-5; possible D gene TRBD1, 5 bases. This CDR3 is built from 12 residues. V shed 3 bases and J shed 9 bases, with 8 bases lying between them. Per the germline V gene, CDR1 is KGHDR and CDR2 is SFDVKD. In nucleotides, the CDR3 is TGTGCCACCAGTGATCCCCAGGGGCCCCAGCATTTT. Amino acid sequence: CATSDPQGPQHF.

This chain joins TRBV20-1 and TRBJ1-2, with D maybe TRBD1 (5 bases). The CDR3 covers 15 residues. Germline CDR1 reads DFQATT; CDR2 reads SNEGSKA (reference sequence). V lost 3 bases, J lost 2 bases, and 16 bases lay in between. CDR3 region: CSARGVEGANYGYTF. The CDR3 bases are TGCAGTGCTAGGGGGGTGGAGGGAGCGAACTATGGCTACACCTTC.

CDR3 in DNA: TGCAGCGTCCGGACTAGCGGCACAGATACGCAGTATTTT. This codes for CSVRTSGTDTQYF. The chain employs TRBV29-1 and TRBJ2-3, with 9 positions matching TRBD2. V trimming: 6 bases; J trimming: 1 base; junction bases outside the gene matches: 2. CDR1 is SQVTM and CDR2 is ANQGSEA in the germline V gene. This CDR3 has 13 residues.

This clonotype was seen at least ten times. The chain couples TRBV7-9 to TRBJ2-1; 7 bases are shared with TRBD1. V was clipped by 2 bases and J by 8 bases; unmatched bases: 15. The CDR3 spans 17 residues. CDR1 SEHNR and CDR2 FQNEAQ come from the germline V gene (reference sequence). The CDR3 region is CASSLSMRQGNIDEQFF. For the CDR3, the DNA is TGTGCCAGCAGCTTAAGTATGAGACAGGGAAATATTGATGAGCAGTTCTTC.

This clonotype has ten or more counts. The chain has TRBV29-1 and TRBJ2-7; the D gene is possibly TRBD2 (5 bases). CDR1 and CDR2 (germline): SQVTM, ANQGSEA. V was pared by 4 bases and J by 0 bases, with 13 bases between. The CDR3 contains 14 residues. CDR3 sequence reads: CSVGGEGSSYEQYV. CDR3 nucleotide sequence: TGCAGCGTTGGGGGAGAGGGCAGCTCCTACGAGCAGTACGTC.

CDR3 sequence reads: CSAKGQGSNYGYTF. The CDR3 DNA sequence: TGCAGTGCGAAGGGACAGGGTTCTAACTATGGCTACACCTTC. The chain combines TRBV20-1 with TRBJ1-2; 9 bases line up with TRBD1. This CDR3 spans 14 amino acids. Germline CDR1 reads DFQATT; CDR2 reads SNEGSKA (reference sequence). With 6 bases clipped from V and 0 bases from J, the junction kept 5 bases outside the gene matches.